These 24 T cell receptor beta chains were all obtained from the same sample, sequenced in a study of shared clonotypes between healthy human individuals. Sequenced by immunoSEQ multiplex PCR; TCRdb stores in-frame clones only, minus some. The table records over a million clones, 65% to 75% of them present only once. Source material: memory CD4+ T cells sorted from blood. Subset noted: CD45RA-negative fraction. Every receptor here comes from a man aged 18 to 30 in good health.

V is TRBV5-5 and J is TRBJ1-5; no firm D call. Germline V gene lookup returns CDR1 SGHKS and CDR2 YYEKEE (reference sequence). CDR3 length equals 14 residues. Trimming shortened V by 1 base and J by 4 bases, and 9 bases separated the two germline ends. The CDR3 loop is CASSLFLGNQPQHF. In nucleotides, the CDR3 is TGTGCCAGCAGCTTGTTTCTGGGGAATCAGCCCCAGCATTTT.

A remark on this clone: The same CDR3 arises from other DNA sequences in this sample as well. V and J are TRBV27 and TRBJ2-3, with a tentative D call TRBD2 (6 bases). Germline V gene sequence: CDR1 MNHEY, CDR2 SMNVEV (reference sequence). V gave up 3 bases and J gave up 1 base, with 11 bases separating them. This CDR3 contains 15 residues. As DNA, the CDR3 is TGTGCCAGCAGTTTTCTGGCTAGCGGCACAGATACGCAGTATTTT. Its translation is CASSFLASGTDTQYF.

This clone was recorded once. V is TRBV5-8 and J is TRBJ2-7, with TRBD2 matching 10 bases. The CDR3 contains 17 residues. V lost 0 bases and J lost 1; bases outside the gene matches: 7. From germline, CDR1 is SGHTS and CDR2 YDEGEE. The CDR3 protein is CASSLGFLAGASYEQYF. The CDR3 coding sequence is TGTGCCAGCAGCTTGGGGTTTCTAGCGGGAGCATCCTACGAGCAGTACTTC. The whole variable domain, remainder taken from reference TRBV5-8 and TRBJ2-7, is EAGVTQSPTHLIKTRGQQATLRCSPISGHTSVYWYQQALGLGLQFLLWYDEGEERNRGNFPPRFSGRQFPNYSSELNVNALELEDSALYLCASSLGFLAGASYEQYFGPGTRLTVT.

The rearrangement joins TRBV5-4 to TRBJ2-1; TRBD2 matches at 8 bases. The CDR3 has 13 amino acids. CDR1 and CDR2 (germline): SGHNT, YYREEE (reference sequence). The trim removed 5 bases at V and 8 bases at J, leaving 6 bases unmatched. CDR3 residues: CASRPGLVYEQFF. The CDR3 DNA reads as TGTGCCAGCAGGCCGGGACTAGTTTATGAGCAGTTCTTC.

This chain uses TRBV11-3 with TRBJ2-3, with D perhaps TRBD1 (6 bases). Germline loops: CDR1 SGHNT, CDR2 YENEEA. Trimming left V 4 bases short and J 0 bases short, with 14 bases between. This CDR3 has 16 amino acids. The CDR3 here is CASSSGGRTSTDTQYF. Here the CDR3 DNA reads TGTGCCAGCAGCTCTGGGGGCAGGACGAGCACAGATACGCAGTATTTT.

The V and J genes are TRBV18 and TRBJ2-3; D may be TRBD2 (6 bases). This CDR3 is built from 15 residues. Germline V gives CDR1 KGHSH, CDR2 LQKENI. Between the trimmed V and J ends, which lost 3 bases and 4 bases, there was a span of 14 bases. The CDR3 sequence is CASSPMGLGSDTQYF. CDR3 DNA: TGTGCCAGCTCACCCATGGGACTGGGGTCAGATACGCAGTATTTT.

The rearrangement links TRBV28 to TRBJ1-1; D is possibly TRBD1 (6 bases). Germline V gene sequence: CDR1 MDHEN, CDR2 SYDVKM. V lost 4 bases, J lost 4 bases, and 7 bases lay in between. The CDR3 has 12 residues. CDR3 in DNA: TGTGCCAGCAGTTGGGGGCGCACTGAAGCTTTCTTT. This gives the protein CASSWGRTEAFF. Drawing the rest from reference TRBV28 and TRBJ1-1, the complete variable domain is DVKVTQSSRYLVKRTGEKVFLECVQDMDHENMFWYRQDPGLGLRLIYFSYDVKMKEKGDIPEGYSVSREKKERFSLILESASTNQTSMYLCASSWGRTEAFFGQGTRLTVV.

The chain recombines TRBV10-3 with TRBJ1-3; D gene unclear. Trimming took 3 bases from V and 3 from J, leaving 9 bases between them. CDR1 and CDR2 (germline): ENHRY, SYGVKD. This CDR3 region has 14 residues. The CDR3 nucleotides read TGTGCCATCAGTGACCTCGACATTGGAAACACCATATATTTT. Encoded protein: CAISDLDIGNTIYF.

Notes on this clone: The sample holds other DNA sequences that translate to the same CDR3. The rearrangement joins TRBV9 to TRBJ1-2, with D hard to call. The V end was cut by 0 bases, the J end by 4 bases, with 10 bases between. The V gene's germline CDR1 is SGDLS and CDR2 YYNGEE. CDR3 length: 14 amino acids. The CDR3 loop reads CASSVEGAGYGYTF. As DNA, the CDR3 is TGTGCCAGCAGCGTAGAGGGCGCCGGCTATGGCTACACCTTC.

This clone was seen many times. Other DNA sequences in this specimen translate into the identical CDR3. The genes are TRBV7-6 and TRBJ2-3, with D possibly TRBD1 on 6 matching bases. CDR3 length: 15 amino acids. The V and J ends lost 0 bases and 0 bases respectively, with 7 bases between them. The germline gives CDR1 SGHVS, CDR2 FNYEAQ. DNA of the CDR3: TGTGCCAGCAGCTTAGCGGGGGCTAGCACAGATACGCAGTATTTT. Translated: CASSLAGASTDTQYF.

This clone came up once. DNA of the CDR3: TGTGCCAGCAGCTTAGGGTACAACACCGGGGAGCTGTTTTTT. Protein sequence: CASSLGYNTGELFF. The rearrangement links TRBV7-9 to TRBJ2-2; D gene ambiguous. This CDR3 has 14 amino acids. The V end was cut by 1 base, the J end by 2 bases, with 5 bases between. From germline, CDR1 is SEHNR and CDR2 FQNEAQ (reference sequence).

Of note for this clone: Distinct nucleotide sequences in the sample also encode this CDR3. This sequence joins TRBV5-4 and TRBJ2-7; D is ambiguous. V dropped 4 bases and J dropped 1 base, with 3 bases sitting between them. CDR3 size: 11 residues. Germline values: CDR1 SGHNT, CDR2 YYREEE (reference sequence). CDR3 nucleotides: TGTGCCAGCAGCATATCCTACGAGCAGTACTTC. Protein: CASSISYEQYF.

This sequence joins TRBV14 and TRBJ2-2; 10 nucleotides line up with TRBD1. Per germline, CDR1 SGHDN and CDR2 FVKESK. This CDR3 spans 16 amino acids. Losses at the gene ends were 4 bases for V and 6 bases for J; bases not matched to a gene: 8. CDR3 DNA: TGTGCCAGCAGCCGCGGCGGACAGGGGGTAGCCGGGGAGCTGTTTTTT. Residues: CASSRGGQGVAGELFF.

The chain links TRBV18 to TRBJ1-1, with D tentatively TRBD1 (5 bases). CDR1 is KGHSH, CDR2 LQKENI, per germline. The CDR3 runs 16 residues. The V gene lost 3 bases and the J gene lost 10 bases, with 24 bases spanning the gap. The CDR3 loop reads CASSPPTGGGQMGAFF. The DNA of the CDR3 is TGTGCCAGCTCACCTCCAACGGGGGGTGGCCAAATGGGAGCTTTCTTT. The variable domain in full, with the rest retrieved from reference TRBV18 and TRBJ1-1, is NAGVMQNPRHLVRRRGQEARLRCSPMKGHSHVYWYRQLPEEGLKFMVYLQKENIIDESGMPKERFSAEFPKEGPSILRIQQVVRGDSAAYFCASSPPTGGGQMGAFFGQGTRLTVV.

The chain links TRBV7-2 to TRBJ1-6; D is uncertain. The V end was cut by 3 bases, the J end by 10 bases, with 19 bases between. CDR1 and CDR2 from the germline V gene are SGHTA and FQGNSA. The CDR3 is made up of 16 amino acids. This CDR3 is CASSFSGGGIFSPLHF. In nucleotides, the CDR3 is TGTGCCAGCAGCTTTTCCGGTGGCGGGATATTCTCACCCCTCCACTTT.

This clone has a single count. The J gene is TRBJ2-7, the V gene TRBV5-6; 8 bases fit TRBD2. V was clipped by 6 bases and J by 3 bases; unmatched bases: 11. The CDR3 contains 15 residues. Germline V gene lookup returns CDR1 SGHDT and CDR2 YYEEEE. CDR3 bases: TGTGCCAGCAACTTAGGGGGGGGACTAGGCTACGAGCAGTACTTC. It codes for CASNLGGGLGYEQYF.

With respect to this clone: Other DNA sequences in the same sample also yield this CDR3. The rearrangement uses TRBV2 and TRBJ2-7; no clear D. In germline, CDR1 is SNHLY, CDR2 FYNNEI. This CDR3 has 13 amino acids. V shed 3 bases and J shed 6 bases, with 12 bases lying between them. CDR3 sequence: CASSESRVGEQYF. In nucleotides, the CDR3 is TGTGCCAGCAGTGAGAGCAGAGTAGGCGAGCAGTACTTC.

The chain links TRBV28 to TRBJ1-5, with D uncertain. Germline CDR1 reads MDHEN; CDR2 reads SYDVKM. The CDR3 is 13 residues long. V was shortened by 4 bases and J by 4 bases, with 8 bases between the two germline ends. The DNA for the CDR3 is TGTGCCAGCAGTTCGGACTGGAATCAGCCCCAGCATTTT. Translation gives CASSSDWNQPQHF.

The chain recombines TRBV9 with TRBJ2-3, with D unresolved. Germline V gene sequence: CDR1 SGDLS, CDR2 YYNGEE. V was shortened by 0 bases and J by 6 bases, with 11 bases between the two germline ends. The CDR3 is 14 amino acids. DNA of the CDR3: TGTGCCAGCAGCGTAGATCTAACTGGGGATACGCAGTATTTT. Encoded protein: CASSVDLTGDTQYF.

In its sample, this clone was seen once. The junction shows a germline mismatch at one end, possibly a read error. In DNA, the CDR3 is TGTGCCAGCAGTTATTACCTCCGGGACCGGATCTATCGCTACACCTTC. It yields the protein CASSYYLRDRIYRYTF. V gene TRBV6-5 combines with J gene TRBJ1-2; tentatively, D is TRBD1 (5 bases). The germline gives CDR1 MNHEY, CDR2 SVGAGI. The length of the CDR3 is 16 residues.

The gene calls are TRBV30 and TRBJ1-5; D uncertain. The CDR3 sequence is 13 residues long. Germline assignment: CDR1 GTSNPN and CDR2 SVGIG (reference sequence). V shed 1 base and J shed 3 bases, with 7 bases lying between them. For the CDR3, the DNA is TGTGCCTGGAGTGAAGAGTACAATCAGCCCCAGCATTTT. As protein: CAWSEEYNQPQHF.

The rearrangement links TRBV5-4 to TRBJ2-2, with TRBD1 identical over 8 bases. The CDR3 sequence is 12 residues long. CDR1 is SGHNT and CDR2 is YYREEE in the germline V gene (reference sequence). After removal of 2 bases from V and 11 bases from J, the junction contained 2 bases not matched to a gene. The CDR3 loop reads CASSFGQGELFF. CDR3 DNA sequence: TGTGCCAGCAGCTTTGGACAGGGAGAGCTGTTTTTT. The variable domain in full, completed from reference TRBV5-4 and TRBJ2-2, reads ETGVTQSPTHLIKTRGQQVTLRCSSQSGHNTVSWYQQALGQGPQFIFQYYREEENGRGNFPPRFSGLQFPNYSSELNVNALELDDSALYLCASSFGQGELFFGEGSRLTVL.

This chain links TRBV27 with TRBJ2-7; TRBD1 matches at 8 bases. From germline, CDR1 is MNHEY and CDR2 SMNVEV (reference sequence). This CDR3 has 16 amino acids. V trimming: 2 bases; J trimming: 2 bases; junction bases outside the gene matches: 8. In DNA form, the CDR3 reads TGTGCCAGCAGTTTAAGGCCCCAGGGGGCGGCCTACGAGCAGTACTTC. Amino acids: CASSLRPQGAAYEQYF.

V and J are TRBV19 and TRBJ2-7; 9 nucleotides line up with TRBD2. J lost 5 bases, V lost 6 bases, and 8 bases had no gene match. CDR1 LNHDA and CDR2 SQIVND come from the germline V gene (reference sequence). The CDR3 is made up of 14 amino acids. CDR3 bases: TGTGCCAGTAGCATTAGCGGGGGTACAAACGAGCAGTACTTC. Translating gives CASSISGGTNEQYF. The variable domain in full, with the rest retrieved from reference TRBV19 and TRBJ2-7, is DGGITQSPKYLFRKEGQNVTLSCEQNLNHDAMYWYRQDPGQGLRLIYYSQIVNDFQKGDIAEGYSVSREKKESFPLTVTSAQKNPTAFYLCASSISGGTNEQYFGPGTRLTVT.